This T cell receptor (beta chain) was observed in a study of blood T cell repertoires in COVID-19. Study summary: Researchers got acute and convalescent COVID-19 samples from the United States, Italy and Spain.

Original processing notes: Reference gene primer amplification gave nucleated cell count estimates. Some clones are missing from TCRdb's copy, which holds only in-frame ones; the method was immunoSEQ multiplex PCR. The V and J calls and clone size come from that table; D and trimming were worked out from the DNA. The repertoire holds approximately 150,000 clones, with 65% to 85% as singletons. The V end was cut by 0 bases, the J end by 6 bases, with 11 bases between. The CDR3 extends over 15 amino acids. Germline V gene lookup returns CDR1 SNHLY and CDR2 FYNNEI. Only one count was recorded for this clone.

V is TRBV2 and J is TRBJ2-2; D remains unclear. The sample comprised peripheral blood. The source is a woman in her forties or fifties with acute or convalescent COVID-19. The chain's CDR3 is CASSEASQVSGELFF. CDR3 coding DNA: TGTGCCAGCAGTGAAGCGTCTCAGGTCTCCGGGGAGCTGTTTTTT.